Included here is one T cell receptor beta chain sequence, with context. The antigen remains unidentified. The entry originates in a study of regulatory T cells in long-lasting Graves disease. J lost 9 bases, V lost 5 bases, and 14 bases had no gene match. The CDR3 extends over 16 amino acids. CDR1 is MNHNS, CDR2 SASEGT, per germline. Time point of the sample: persistent/refractory GD, antithyroid drugs over 5 years with positive TRAb. Isolated PBMC RNA provided the starting material for the TCR library. CDR3-region Arm-PCR and iRepertoire HTBI primers produced the TCR beta libraries. From the multiplex PCR reads, TCRdb called clonotypes with MiXCR, one entry per CDR3 protein. The repertoire holds some 440,000 distinct CDR3 sequences, with roughly 20% as singletons. Findings and limits, study-wide: TCR diversity in persistent Graves' patients was below that of newly diagnosed ones. Persistent disease showed a preference for TRBV28, TRBJ1-2 and TRBJ2-5.

The receptor was derived from a female donor with Graves disease. Sequenced material: peripheral blood mononuclear cells (PBMCs), taken when the disease was refractory, from a patient treated with antithyroid drugs. V and J are TRBV6-1 and TRBJ2-1, with TRBD2 matching over 9 bases. This CDR3 reads CASSPGGRAGAVEQFF. The CDR3 DNA is TGTGCCAGCAGTCCCGGCGGGAGGGCAGGAGCGGTTGAGCAGTTCTTC.